The 27 T cell receptor beta chains below come from one sample, sequenced in a study of ipilimumab plus nivolumab after autologous stem cell transplantation (dated by TCRdb to the early 2020s). Library construction relied on the immunoSEQ multiplex PCR assay. Not all clones reach the TCRdb copy of this immuneACCESS table, which keeps in-frame sequences only. Checked studies attribute under half of the gap to unresolved V genes and leave the rest unexplained. The sample includes about 83,000 clones, with 83% observed a single time. Jointly, the top ten make up around 2% of the sample. This material consisted of PBMCs, taken in a trial of ipilimumab plus nivolumab as post-transplant consolidation. All receptors come from a male donor with diffuse large B-cell lymphoma.

The chain couples TRBV6-1 to TRBJ2-1, with D unclear. Per germline, CDR1 MNHNS and CDR2 SASEGT. V lost 4 bases and J lost 6, with 7 bases in between. The CDR3 spans 12 residues. For the CDR3, the DNA is TGTGCCAGCAGTGGACAACTCAATGAGCAGTTCTTC. It specifies CASSGQLNEQFF.

The chain employs TRBV5-1 and TRBJ1-2, with a tentative D call TRBD1 (6 bases). This CDR3 contains 13 residues. Trimming removed 4 bases from V and 3 bases from J, with 10 bases in between. CDR1 is SGHRS and CDR2 is YFSETQ in the germline V gene. The CDR3 sequence is CASSPGQYYGYTF. In nucleotides, the CDR3 is TGCGCCAGCAGCCCCGGACAGTACTATGGCTACACCTTC.

V is TRBV6-5 and J is TRBJ1-1, with D possibly being TRBD1 (5 bases). The CDR3 loop spans 12 amino acids. Germline V CDR1 and CDR2: MNHEY, SVGAGI. Trimming left V 5 bases short and J 8 bases short, with 12 bases between. The CDR3 is CASSPPDSEAFF. DNA of the CDR3: TGTGCCAGCAGTCCTCCAGACAGCGAAGCTTTCTTT.

The V and J genes are TRBV5-1 and TRBJ2-1; TRBD2 matches 10 bases. The CDR3 spans 15 residues. Per the germline V gene, CDR1 is SGHRS and CDR2 is YFSETQ. V trimming: 3 bases; J trimming: 7 bases; junction bases outside the gene matches: 7. As DNA, the CDR3 is TGCGCCAGCAGCTCGAGCGGGGGGGCCGAGAATGAGCAGTTCTTC. Its protein product is CASSSSGGAENEQFF.

Only a few counts were recorded for this clone. This chain uses TRBV19 with TRBJ1-2; D gene uncertain. From germline, CDR1 is LNHDA and CDR2 SQIVND (reference sequence). V was clipped by 7 bases and J by 8 bases, with 14 bases between them. CDR3 size: 12 residues. CDR3 region: CASTAVPGGYTF. CDR3 coding DNA: TGTGCCAGTACCGCCGTACCGGGGGGCTACACCTTC. Combining the CDR3 with reference TRBV19 and TRBJ1-2 gives the whole variable domain DGGITQSPKYLFRKEGQNVTLSCEQNLNHDAMYWYRQDPGQGLRLIYYSQIVNDFQKGDIAEGYSVSREKKESFPLTVTSAQKNPTAFYLCASTAVPGGYTFGSGTRLTVV.

The V gene is TRBV29-1, the J gene TRBJ2-1, with D possibly TRBD1 on 6 matching bases. Germline V gives CDR1 SQVTM, CDR2 ANQGSEA. CDR3 length equals 13 residues. Trimming took 6 bases from V and 4 from J, leaving 13 bases between them. CDR3 nucleotide sequence: TGCAGCGTATGGGACAATAGATACAATGAGCAGTTCTTC. Its translation is CSVWDNRYNEQFF.

The V and J genes are TRBV14 and TRBJ1-1, with a weak D call TRBD1 (5 bases). There are 13 residues in the CDR3. Germline CDR1 is SGHDN and CDR2 is FVKESK. Trimming took off 4 bases at V and 2 bases at J, with 8 bases between the two ends. The CDR3 sequence is CASSLGGNTEAFF. The DNA of the CDR3 is TGTGCCAGCAGCCTGGGGGGTAACACTGAAGCTTTCTTT.

This chain links TRBV15 with TRBJ2-5; 7 positions agree with TRBD2. The trim removed 0 bases at V and 4 bases at J, leaving 2 bases unmatched. Germline V CDR1 and CDR2: LNHNV, YYDKDF (reference sequence). The length of the CDR3 is 14 residues. The CDR3 loop reads CATSRDGGGETQYF. The CDR3 coding sequence is TGTGCCACCAGCAGAGATGGGGGGGGAGAGACCCAGTACTTC.

This rearrangement joins TRBV7-2 to TRBJ2-5; 14 bases line up with TRBD2. Per germline, CDR1 SGHTA and CDR2 FQGNSA. V was pared by 0 bases and J by 8 bases, with 5 bases of the junction left unmatched. This CDR3 has 16 amino acids. The CDR3 protein is CASSLATSGGAGTQYF. The CDR3 DNA reads TGTGCCAGCAGCTTAGCGACTAGCGGGGGGGCGGGAACCCAGTACTTC.

The chain employs TRBV9 and TRBJ1-1; perhaps TRBD1 as D (5 bases). The CDR3 sequence is 13 residues long. CDR1 is SGDLS and CDR2 is YYNGEE in the germline V gene. Trimming took 0 bases from V and 5 from J, leaving 8 bases between them. The CDR3 DNA is TGTGCCAGCAGCGTAGGGGGACTTACTGAAGCTTTCTTT. Encoded protein: CASSVGGLTEAFF.

The CDR3 protein is CASRRAGGPTDTQYF. The CDR3 DNA is TGTGCCAGCAGACGAGCGGGGGGGCCTACAGATACGCAGTATTTT. This chain joins TRBV6-5 and TRBJ2-3, with 10 positions matching TRBD2. CDR3 length: 15 amino acids. The junction had 6 bases not matched to a gene; V was cut back by 6 bases and J by 3 bases. Germline V CDR1 and CDR2: MNHEY, SVGAGI.

A single count supports this clone. The chain couples TRBV5-1 to TRBJ2-7; D not certain. With 0 bases removed from V and 5 bases from J, the gap between germline ends came to 18 bases. Germline CDR1 is SGHRS and CDR2 is YFSETQ. The CDR3 extends over 16 amino acids. The CDR3 loop reads CASSLGHRGGGNEQYF. CDR3 sequence (DNA): TGCGCCAGCAGCTTGGGACACCGAGGTGGTGGGAACGAGCAGTACTTC.

The chain is built from TRBV5-1 and TRBJ2-2; D is uncertain. Trimming removed 1 base at V and 5 bases at J, with 12 bases between. The CDR3 covers 15 residues. From germline, CDR1 is SGHRS and CDR2 YFSETQ. The CDR3 spells CASSLTIVGTGELFF. DNA of the CDR3: TGCGCCAGCAGCTTGACTATTGTCGGGACCGGGGAGCTGTTTTTT. Complete variable domain (other parts from reference TRBV5-1 and TRBJ2-2): KAGVTQTPRYLIKTRGQQVTLSCSPISGHRSVSWYQQTPGQGLQFLFEYFSETQRNKGNFPGRFSGRQFSNSRSEMNVSTLELGDSALYLCASSLTIVGTGELFFGEGSRLTVL.

The chain employs TRBV7-8 and TRBJ2-7; TRBD2 agrees at 13 bases. CDR3 length: 17 residues. Trimming cost V 1 base and J 2 bases; bases outside gene matches: 5. CDR1 and CDR2 from the germline V gene are SGHVS and FQNEAQ. Written as DNA, the CDR3 is TGTGCCAGCAGCTTAGGGGCACTAGCGGGGGGGACCTACGAGCAGTACTTC. As protein: CASSLGALAGGTYEQYF.

This chain links TRBV6-5 with TRBJ2-5; D not certain. The germline CDR1 and CDR2 sequences are MNHEY and SVGAGI. With 5 bases removed from V and 3 bases from J, the gap between germline ends came to 4 bases. The CDR3 has 11 residues. CDR3 sequence reads: CASSREETQYF. In DNA form, the CDR3 reads TGTGCCAGCAGTAGGGAAGAGACCCAGTACTTC.

As concerns this clone: Sequence at one end of the junction differs from germline and may be a read error. This chain links TRBV9 with TRBJ2-5; tentative D call: TRBD1 (5 bases). Looked up from germline, CDR1 is SGDLS and CDR2 is YYNGEE. The CDR3 is made up of 11 amino acids. The CDR3 nucleotides are TGTGCCAGCAGCGTAACCCGGTCAGGGAACTTC. It encodes CASSVTRSGNF.

This sequence joins TRBV18 and TRBJ2-7; possibly TRBD2 for D (5 bases). V gave up 4 bases and J gave up 1 base, with 8 bases separating them. The length of the CDR3 is 13 residues. Germline V CDR1 and CDR2: KGHSH, LQKENI. CDR3 sequence: CASSRSGSYEQYF. CDR3 DNA sequence: TGTGCCAGCTCACGGTCGGGGTCCTACGAGCAGTACTTC. Full variable domain (outside the CDR3, taken from reference TRBV18 and TRBJ2-7): NAGVMQNPRHLVRRRGQEARLRCSPMKGHSHVYWYRQLPEEGLKFMVYLQKENIIDESGMPKERFSAEFPKEGPSILRIQQVVRGDSAAYFCASSRSGSYEQYFGPGTRLTVT.

This chain joins TRBV6-1 and TRBJ2-3; weak D call: TRBD2 (6 bases). Germline V gene lookup returns CDR1 MNHNS and CDR2 SASEGT. V was trimmed by 7 bases and J by 2 bases, leaving 16 bases between them. This CDR3 is built from 15 residues. The CDR3 DNA reads TGTGCCAGCACCACCGAGGGACTGGACACAGATACGCAGTATTTT. Protein product: CASTTEGLDTDTQYF.

The V and J genes are TRBV6-1 and TRBJ1-1; a weak D match, TRBD1 (6 bases). The CDR3 has 14 residues. Germline-derived CDR1 and CDR2 are MNHNS and SASEGT. The V and J ends lost 5 bases and 6 bases respectively, with 16 bases between them. Written as DNA, the CDR3 is TGTGCCAGCAGTAGGGGGACACTTCCCCCTGAAGCTTTCTTT. Its translation is CASSRGTLPPEAFF.

The chain has TRBV7-6 and TRBJ2-5; 8 nucleotides line up with TRBD1. V gave up 1 base and J gave up 11 bases; unmatched junction bases: 30. There are 21 residues in the CDR3. Looked up from germline, CDR1 is SGHVS and CDR2 is FNYEAQ. CDR3 loop: CASSLVGGGGATGAIREEQYF. CDR3 sequence (DNA): TGTGCCAGCAGCTTAGTTGGAGGGGGAGGAGCGACAGGGGCCATTCGGGAAGAGCAGTACTTC.

This chain links TRBV5-5 with TRBJ1-4; D is undetermined. The V end lost 2 bases, the J end lost 4 bases, and 3 bases lay between the germline ends. The germline V gene has CDR1 SGHKS and CDR2 YYEKEE (reference sequence). This CDR3 spans 12 amino acids. CDR3: CASSFHNEKLFF. In nucleotides, the CDR3 is TGTGCCAGCAGCTTTCATAATGAAAAACTGTTTTTT.

This clone was seen a few times. This sequence joins TRBV6-5 and TRBJ2-5, with D tentatively TRBD1 or TRBD2 (7 bases each). The CDR3 has 14 residues. Trimming took 6 bases from V and 5 from J, leaving 16 bases between them. Per the germline V gene, CDR1 is MNHEY and CDR2 is SVGAGI. DNA of the CDR3: TGTGCCAGCAGCCCAGGGGGGGGGCTTGAGACCCAGTACTTC. Its protein is CASSPGGGLETQYF.

V and J are TRBV5-4 and TRBJ1-1; D remains ambiguous. The V gene lost 0 bases and the J gene lost 1 base, with 7 bases spanning the gap. Germline values: CDR1 SGHNT, CDR2 YYREEE (reference sequence). The CDR3 spans 14 residues. Written as DNA, the CDR3 is TGTGCCAGCAGCTTGGCATACCAGAACACTGAAGCTTTCTTT. It yields the protein CASSLAYQNTEAFF.

This sequence joins TRBV27 and TRBJ1-5; the D is unclear. The CDR3 loop spans 14 amino acids. Deletions cut 2 bases from V and 3 bases from J, with 8 bases between. Germline values: CDR1 MNHEY, CDR2 SMNVEV (reference sequence). DNA of the CDR3: TGTGCCAGCAGTTTAGCAGGAGTCAATCAGCCCCAGCATTTT. It codes for CASSLAGVNQPQHF.

This clone was counted once. The chain carries TRBV7-9 and TRBJ2-2, with TRBD2 identical over 7 bases. The trim removed 7 bases at V and 5 bases at J, leaving 7 bases unmatched. The CDR3 has 14 residues. CDR1 SEHNR and CDR2 FQNEAQ come from the germline V gene (reference sequence). CDR3 bases: TGTGCCAGCACCCACCTGGGGGGGACCGGGGAGCTGTTTTTT. Residues: CASTHLGGTGELFF.

The gene calls are TRBV5-4 and TRBJ1-2, with D possibly TRBD1 on 6 matching bases. Per germline, CDR1 SGHNT and CDR2 YYREEE (reference sequence). Between the trimmed V and J ends, which lost 4 bases and 2 bases, there was a span of 9 bases. This CDR3 comprises 13 residues. The CDR3: CASSIDRNYGYTF. In DNA, the CDR3 is TGTGCCAGCAGCATAGACAGGAACTATGGCTACACCTTC.

The chain uses TRBV6-4 and TRBJ2-3; 7 positions match TRBD2. Per germline, CDR1 MRHNA and CDR2 SNTAGT. This CDR3 is built from 14 residues. V was clipped by 6 bases and J by 4 bases; unmatched bases: 7. The DNA of the CDR3 is TGTGCCAGCAGCCAAGAACGGGGGGCAGATACGCAGTATTTT. Its translation: CASSQERGADTQYF.